The 23 T cell receptor beta chains in this list originate from one sample, sequenced in a study of prognosis after radiotherapy for stage I lung cancer. Genomic DNA was the source, and TCR beta CDR3 was amplified from it by two-round multiplex PCR. TRBV and TRBJ genes each had their own specific primers in first-round PCR. TCRdb reprocessed the multiplex PCR reads with MiXCR, giving one entry per CDR3 protein. The data hold about 13,000 distinct CDR3 sequences, with roughly 25% observed a single time. The sequences come from PBMCs, collected before or after stereotactic body radiation therapy (not recorded which). All receptors derive from a donor over 45 with non-small cell lung cancer.

This clonotype is termed medium-sized. At one of its ends the junction is not consistent with the germline gene, which may arise from a read error. The rearrangement uses TRBV25-1 and TRBJ1-6, with no clear D. Germline-derived CDR1 and CDR2 are MGHDK and SYGVNS. This CDR3 spans 17 amino acids. CDR3 DNA sequence: TGTACCAGCATCAAGGCGTGGGCGAGCTCCTATAATTCACCCCTCCACTTT. This codes for CTSIKAWASSYNSPLHF. Full variable domain (missing parts from reference TRBV25-1 and TRBJ1-6): EADIYQTPRYLVIGTGKKITLECSQTMGHDKMYWYQQDPGMELHLIHYSYGVNSTEKGDLSSESTVSRIRTEHFPLTLESARPSHTSQYLCTSIKAWASSYNSPLHFGNGTRLTVT.

Regarding this clonotype: A far larger clone differs by one base, so this is likely a read error. This rearrangement joins TRBV6-2 or TRBV6-3 to TRBJ2-4, with D unresolved. CDR1 and CDR2 from the germline V gene are MNHEY and SVGEGT. The CDR3 runs 15 residues. CDR3 protein: CASSRGGSAKKIQYF. Here the CDR3 DNA reads TGTGCCAGCAGTCGCGGTGGCTCGGCCAAAAAAATTCAGTACTTC.

This clonotype occurred many times. A much more abundant neighbour one base away suggests this may be a read error. The gene calls are TRBV9 and TRBJ2-7, with a tentative D call TRBD2 (6 bases). V was shortened by 2 bases and J by 2 bases, with 20 bases between the two germline ends. This CDR3 spans 17 amino acids. Germline CDR1 and CDR2: SGDLS and YYNGEE. Here the CDR3 DNA reads TGTGCCAGCAGCGTTGCTGATAGCGGAGGAGGGGCCTACGAGCAGTACTTC. Translated: CASSVADSGGGAYEQYF.

This clonotype was observed a handful of times. This may arise from a read error, as a much more abundant clone is one base away. This chain uses TRBV19 with TRBJ2-1, with D perhaps matching TRBD1 (5 bases). This CDR3 contains 14 residues. The V gene's germline CDR1 is LNHDA and CDR2 SQIVND (reference sequence). CDR3 sequence (DNA): TGTACCAGTAGTGCAGGACACCCGAGGAATGGGCAGTTCTTC. Its protein is CTSSAGHPRNGQFF.

This clonotype was seen ten or more times. The V and J genes are TRBV3-1 and TRBJ1-3; D may be TRBD1 (6 bases). In germline, CDR1 is LGHDT, CDR2 YNNKEL (reference sequence). V was shortened by 5 bases and J by 4 bases, with 9 bases between the two germline ends. The CDR3 is made up of 13 amino acids. The CDR3 here is CASSSRGGNTIYF. Here the CDR3 DNA reads TGTGCCAGCAGCTCCAGGGGAGGAAACACCATATATTTT.

In this sample, this clonotype turned up once. It is likely a read error, because the conserved phenylalanine at the end of the CDR3 is missing. V is TRBV5-1 and J is TRBJ2-3; D gene uncertain. The ends were cut back, 4 bases at V and 4 bases at J, with 13 bases in the middle. The CDR3 runs 14 residues. Germline CDR1 is SGHRS and CDR2 is YFSETQ. The DNA of the CDR3 is TGCGCCAGCAGCCTGCAATGGCCAGCAGATACGCAGTATTCT. Its translation: CASSLQWPADTQYS.

This clonotype came up many times. The chain has TRBV7-9 and TRBJ2-7; D is unclear. The V gene's germline CDR1 is SEHNR and CDR2 FQNEAQ (reference sequence). The V end was cut by 4 bases, the J end by 6 bases, with 16 bases between. CDR3 length equals 14 residues. Here the CDR3 reads CASSSPLVGLEQYF. CDR3 DNA: TGTGCCAGCAGCTCCCCTCTTGTCGGCCTCGAGCAGTACTTC.

This clonotype was seen repeatedly, ten times or more. The chain uses TRBV11-2 and TRBJ2-1, with D possibly being TRBD1 (6 bases). This CDR3 is 13 amino acids long. V gave up 3 bases and J gave up 12 bases, with 15 bases separating them. The germline V gene has CDR1 SGHAT and CDR2 FQNNGV. The CDR3 DNA is TGTGCCAGCAGCTTCTATCCGGGACAACTGCAGTTCTTC. Translated, it gives CASSFYPGQLQFF.

This clonotype is medium-sized in the sample. The CDR3 DNA reads as TGTGCCAGCAGTGTTAACAGGGGCACTTCCGAGCAGTACTTC. Protein sequence: CASSVNRGTSEQYF. The chain uses TRBV2 and TRBJ2-7, with 7 bases aligning to TRBD1. The CDR3 is 14 amino acids. Germline V CDR1 and CDR2: SNHLY, FYNNEI. With V trimmed by 4 bases and J by 6 bases, 9 bases remained unmatched.

This chain connects TRBV9 to TRBJ2-1; D possibly corresponds to TRBD1 (5 bases). The V and J ends lost 2 bases and 0 bases respectively, with 15 bases between them. This CDR3 is 17 amino acids long. Germline values: CDR1 SGDLS, CDR2 YYNGEE. This CDR3 is CASSVRGHAASYNEQFF. CDR3 sequence (DNA): TGTGCCAGCAGCGTGAGAGGACATGCCGCCTCCTACAATGAGCAGTTCTTC.

A remark on this clonotype: Germline and junction disagree at one end, which may indicate a read error. This chain links TRBV6-2 or TRBV6-3 with TRBJ1-6; possibly TRBD1 for D (5 bases). Germline V gene data show CDR1 as MNHEY and CDR2 as SVGEGT. This CDR3 has 16 residues. CDR3 residues: CASSLRDGGYNSPIHF. CDR3 nucleotides: TGTGCCAGCAGCCTACGTGACGGGGGTTATAATTCACCCATCCACTTT.

This clonotype was seen repeatedly, ten times or more. The rearrangement links TRBV3-1 to TRBJ2-2, with 7 bases aligning to TRBD2. The junction had 12 bases not matched to a gene; V was cut back by 4 bases and J by 1 base. Per germline, CDR1 LGHDT and CDR2 YNNKEL (reference sequence). The CDR3 totals 18 residues. The CDR3 reads CASSPLISGGGNTGELFF. In DNA form, the CDR3 reads TGTGCCAGCAGCCCGTTAATTTCGGGCGGGGGGAACACCGGGGAGCTGTTTTTT.

This clonotype is deemed medium-sized. The rearrangement joins TRBV2 to TRBJ2-1; 8 bases are shared with TRBD1. Germline V lookup: CDR1 SNHLY, CDR2 FYNNEI. With 5 bases clipped from V and 12 bases from J, the junction kept 15 bases outside the gene matches. The CDR3 totals 15 residues. The CDR3 DNA sequence: TGTGCCAGCAGTCCACGACAGGGGCTTACTACAGGGCAGTTCTTC. Its translation is CASSPRQGLTTGQFF.

Comments on this clonotype: Only one base separates this from a far larger clonotype, so it likely reflects a read error. The rearrangement joins TRBV7-9 to TRBJ2-3; 8 nucleotides align to TRBD2. Germline CDR1 reads SEHNR; CDR2 reads FQNEAQ (reference sequence). V shed 5 bases, J shed 4 bases, and the junction held 11 bases outside the gene matches. The length of the CDR3 is 16 residues. The CDR3: CASSRDMTGGADTQYF. As DNA, the CDR3 is TGTGCCAGCAGCAGAGACATGACGGGAGGGGCAGATACGCAGTATTTT.

The table lists this clonotype with many counts. J is TRBJ1-5 and V is TRBV5-1; D call uncertain. The ends were cut back, 4 bases at V and 3 bases at J, with 11 bases in the middle. The V gene's germline CDR1 is SGHRS and CDR2 YFSETQ. The CDR3 has 14 residues. The CDR3 loop is CASSRGGPNQPQHF. The CDR3 bases are TGCGCCAGCAGCCGGGGAGGGCCCAATCAGCCCCAGCATTTT.

This clonotype has a count of ten or more. CDR3 sequence: CASRLTDLQPQHF. The DNA for the CDR3 is TGTGCCAGCAGATTGACAGATCTCCAGCCCCAGCATTTT. The chain is built from TRBV28 and TRBJ1-5; TRBD1 is a possible D gene (5 bases). Trimming cost V 6 bases and J 7 bases, with 13 bases left between them. CDR1 is MDHEN, CDR2 SYDVKM, per germline. This CDR3 has 13 residues.

This clonotype was recorded many times. The chain links TRBV29-1 to TRBJ2-4, with D maybe TRBD2 (5 bases). The CDR3 length is 15 residues. Deletions cut 4 bases from V and 2 bases from J, with 15 bases between. The germline gives CDR1 SQVTM, CDR2 ANQGSEA. CDR3: CSVVLALISKNIQYF. The CDR3 nucleotides read TGCAGCGTTGTTCTAGCCCTTATTTCCAAAAACATTCAGTACTTC.

This clonotype was seen at least ten times. The CDR3 loop is CASSSIQTGGAKYGEAFF. Written as DNA, the CDR3 is TGTGCCAGCAGCTCCATCCAAACAGGGGGCGCGAAGTACGGTGAAGCTTTCTTT. The V call is TRBV11-3, the J call TRBJ1-1; 9 bases are a match to TRBD1. V dropped 4 bases and J dropped 7; count of bases not matched to a gene: 19. CDR1 is SGHNT, CDR2 YENEEA, per germline. This CDR3 is built from 18 residues.

Regarding this clonotype: A far larger clone is a single base away, which makes a read error likely. This chain connects TRBV12-3 or TRBV12-4 to TRBJ1-5; D unclear. Deletions cut 5 bases from V and 4 bases from J, with 15 bases between. This CDR3 region has 15 residues. The CDR3 DNA reads as TGTGCCAGCAGTGATCAAGAGGGTTTAAATCAGCCCCAGCATTTT. This sequence encodes CASSDQEGLNQPQHF.

In this sample, this clonotype turned up many times. The chain employs TRBV10-3 and TRBJ2-3; 7 nucleotides line up with TRBD1. Germline loops: CDR1 ENHRY, CDR2 SYGVKD. The CDR3 extends over 12 amino acids. As DNA, the CDR3 is TGTGCTACAGGGGCTAGAACAGATACGCAGTATTTT. Amino acids: CATGARTDTQYF.

The chain couples TRBV27 to TRBJ2-1; 10 bases align to TRBD2. The germline gives CDR1 MNHEY, CDR2 SMNVEV (reference sequence). This CDR3 has 20 amino acids. J was trimmed by 5 bases and V by 2 bases; bases with no gene match: 18. The CDR3 DNA reads as TGTGCCAGCAGTTTAAGGTGGGGGGGAAGCGGGAGGGCCCTGAACAATGAGCAGTTCTTC. Translating gives CASSLRWGGSGRALNNEQFF.

This clonotype has ten or more counts. This chain links TRBV18 with TRBJ2-2; D unclear. Germline loops: CDR1 KGHSH, CDR2 LQKENI. The CDR3 runs to 12 residues. The V gene lost 3 bases and the J gene lost 5 bases, with 4 bases spanning the gap. This chain's CDR3 is CASSPGTGELFF. The CDR3 region has the DNA TGTGCCAGCTCACCCGGGACCGGGGAGCTGTTTTTT.

With respect to this clonotype: A read error is likely here: a far larger clone is one base away. This chain uses TRBV6-4 with TRBJ2-7; D may be TRBD1 or TRBD2 (6 bases each). This CDR3 spans 15 amino acids. V dropped 8 bases and J dropped 3 bases, with 20 bases sitting between them. CDR1 is MRHNA, CDR2 SNTAGT, per germline. The CDR3 bases are TGTGCCAGCCGAGGGGGAGGAAGCGTGGGCTACGAGCAGTACTTC. It encodes CASRGGGSVGYEQYF.